This T cell receptor beta chain was obtained from a study of regulatory T cells in long-lasting Graves disease. Study in general: The criterion for persistent Graves' disease was over 5 years of antithyroid drugs with positive TSH receptor antibodies.

This clonotype has just one count. The antigen remains unidentified. This may be a read error, as it is one base from a much larger clone. Described time point: persistent/refractory GD, antithyroid drugs over 5 years with positive TRAb. PBMC-derived RNA was used for the TCR library. Doctors identified Graves' disease using the American Thyroid Association guidelines. This CDR3 contains 13 residues. The V gene end was trimmed by 7 bases and the J gene end by 6 bases; junction bases not matched to a gene: 8. CDR1 is GTSNPN, CDR2 SVGIG, per germline (reference sequence). Findings and caveats of the study: New patients shared about 880 public clonotypes, fewer than the roughly 2,500 shared by persistent patients.

Relying on iRepertoire HTBI primers and Arm-PCR of CDR3 regions, the team built TCR beta libraries. TCRdb used MiXCR to reprocess the multiplex PCR reads, holding one entry per CDR3 protein. The sample records fewer than 450,000 distinct CDR3 sequences, less than 25% being singletons. The chain uses TRBV30 and TRBJ1-4; 7 bases line up with TRBD1. Sample: peripheral blood mononuclear cells (PBMCs), taken when the disease was refractory, from a patient treated with antithyroid drugs. The clonotype was recovered from a female donor with Graves disease. The CDR3 here is CAFDRESDEKLFF. The CDR3 bases are TGTGCCTTTGACAGGGAAAGTGATGAAAAACTGTTTTTT. The full variable domain, in which reference TRBV30 and TRBJ1-4 provide the parts outside the CDR3, is SQTIHQWPATLVQPVGSPLSLECTVEGTSNPNLYWYRQAAGRGLQLLFYSVGIGQISSEVPQNLSASRPQDRQFILSSKKLLLSDSGFYLCAFDRESDEKLFFGSGTQLSVL.